This T cell receptor (beta chain) was sequenced in a study of shared clonotypes between healthy human individuals. Study outcomes and limitations: Naive subsets typically showed greater estimated richness than memory subsets.

This clone was picked up a small number of times. Its antigen is unknown. V was pared by 4 bases and J by 5 bases, with 15 bases between. CDR3 length: 14 residues. In germline, CDR1 is SGHNT, CDR2 YYREEE (reference sequence). The method was immunoSEQ multiplex PCR; TCRdb's version includes in-frame clones alone and lacks a portion of them. In the table there are 2 million to 2.5 million clones, approximately 94% of which are singletons. V and J are TRBV5-4 and TRBJ2-5, with D tentatively TRBD1 or TRBD2 (5 bases each). The clonotype comes from a man younger than 35 in good health. The source material was naive CD4+ T cells sorted from blood. The subset was: CD45RA+ positively selected. The DNA for the CDR3 is TGTGCCAGCAGCACCGGGACCCTGGGGGAGACCCAGTACTTC. Protein: CASSTGTLGETQYF.